Below, one TCR beta chain is given with its context. Its antigen is currently unknown. The data derive from a study of response to subunit inactivated influenza vaccine. Regarding the study as a whole: Authors suggested each seasonal flu vaccination may recruit only limited numbers of new T cells.

A single record per CDR3 protein comes from TCRdb applying MiXCR to the RT-PCR reads. The sample comprises approximately 730,000 distinct CDR3 sequences, approximately 15% of which are singletons, and less than 9% rests with the top ten. Per germline, CDR1 SGHKS and CDR2 YYEKEE (reference sequence). The CDR3 is 16 residues long. Trimming took 4 bases from V and 0 from J, leaving 17 bases between them. The input for sequencing was PBMCs from blood, taken about 14 days before vaccination. This receptor was identified in a man in his fifties who received an inactivated influenza vaccine. The chain is built from TRBV5-5 and TRBJ2-7; possible D gene TRBD2, 5 bases. CDR3 sequence (DNA): TGTGCCAGCAGCCTGGACGCGGGCACCGCCTCCTACGAGCAGTACTTC. Encoded protein: CASSLDAGTASYEQYF. The complete variable domain, with remaining parts taken from reference TRBV5-5 and TRBJ2-7, reads DAGVTQSPTHLIKTRGQQVTLRCSPISGHKSVSWYQQVLGQGPQFIFQYYEKEERGRGNFPDRFSARQFPNYSSELNVNALLLGDSALYLCASSLDAGTASYEQYFGPGTRLTVT.